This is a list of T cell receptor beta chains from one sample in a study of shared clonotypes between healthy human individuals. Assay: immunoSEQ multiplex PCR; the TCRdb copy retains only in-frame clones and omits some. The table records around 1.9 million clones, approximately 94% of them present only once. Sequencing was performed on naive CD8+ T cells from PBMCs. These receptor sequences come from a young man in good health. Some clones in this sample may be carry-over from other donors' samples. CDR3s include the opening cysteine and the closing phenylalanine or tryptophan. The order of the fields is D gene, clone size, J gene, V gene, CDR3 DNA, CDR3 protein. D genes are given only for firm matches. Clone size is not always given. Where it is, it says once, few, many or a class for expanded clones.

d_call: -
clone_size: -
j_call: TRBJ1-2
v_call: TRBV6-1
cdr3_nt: TGTGCCAGCAGAACCGGGACGACAACATTCTATGGCTACACCTTC
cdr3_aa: CASRTGTTTFYGYTF

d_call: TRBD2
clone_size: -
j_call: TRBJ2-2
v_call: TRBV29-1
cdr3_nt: TGCAGCGTCGCGATAGGCGGGAGAGCCGGGGAGCTGTTTTTT
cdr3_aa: CSVAIGGRAGELFF

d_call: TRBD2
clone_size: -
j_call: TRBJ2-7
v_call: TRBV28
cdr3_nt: TGTGCCAGCAGTTTACTGAGGCTAGCGGTAACCTACGAGCAGTACTTC
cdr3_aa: CASSLLRLAVTYEQYF

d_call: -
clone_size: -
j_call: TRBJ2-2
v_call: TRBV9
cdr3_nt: TGTGCCAGCAGCGTAGAGCGGCAGGGTAACACCGGGGAGCTGTTTTTT
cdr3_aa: CASSVERQGNTGELFF

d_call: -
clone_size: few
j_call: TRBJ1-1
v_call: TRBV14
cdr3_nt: TGTGCCAGCAGCCAAGCCCGGAGCACTGAAGCTTTCTTT
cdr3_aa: CASSQARSTEAFF

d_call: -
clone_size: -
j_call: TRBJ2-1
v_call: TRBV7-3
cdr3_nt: TGTGCCAGCAGCCCCGCCGCGGGGATTACCTACAATGAGCAGTTCTTC
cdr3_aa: CASSPAAGITYNEQFF

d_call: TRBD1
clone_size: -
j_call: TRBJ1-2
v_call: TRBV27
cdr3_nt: TGTGCCAGCAGTTTTACCGGGACAGGGGGCCCCTCGATCTATGGCTACACCTTC
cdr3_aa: CASSFTGTGGPSIYGYTF

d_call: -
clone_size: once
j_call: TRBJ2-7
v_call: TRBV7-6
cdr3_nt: TGTGCCAGCAGCTCTTCGCCCGCGGGCGAGCAGTACTTC
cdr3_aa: CASSSSPAGEQYF

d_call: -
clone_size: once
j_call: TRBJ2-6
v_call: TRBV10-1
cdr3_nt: TGCGCCAGCAGTTATGAATTCGCACAAAGTCGGGCCAACGTCCTGACTTTC
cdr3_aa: CASSYEFAQSRANVLTF

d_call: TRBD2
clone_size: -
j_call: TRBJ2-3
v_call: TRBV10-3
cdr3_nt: TGTGCCATCAGTGACCGGCGGGAGGGCGCAGATACGCAGTATTTT
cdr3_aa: CAISDRREGADTQYF

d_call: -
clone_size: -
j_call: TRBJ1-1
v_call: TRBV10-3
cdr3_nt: TGTGCCATCGCTGGCCCCGAGGGAGCTTTCTTT
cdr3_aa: CAIAGPEGAFF

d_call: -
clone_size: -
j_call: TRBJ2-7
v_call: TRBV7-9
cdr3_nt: TGTGCCAGCAGCCCCACCTTCGGGGTGGGGACCTCCTACGAGCAGTACTTC
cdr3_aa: CASSPTFGVGTSYEQYF

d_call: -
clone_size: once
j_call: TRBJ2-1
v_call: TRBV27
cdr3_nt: TGTGCCAGCACCCACCCGGCGTTGAGTGAGCAGTTCTTC
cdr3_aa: CASTHPALSEQFF

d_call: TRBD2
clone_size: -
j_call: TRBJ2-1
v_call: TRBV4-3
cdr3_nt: TGCGCCAGCAGCCACTCGCGGACTAGCGGGATGTACAATGAGCAGTTCTTC
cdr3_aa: CASSHSRTSGMYNEQFF

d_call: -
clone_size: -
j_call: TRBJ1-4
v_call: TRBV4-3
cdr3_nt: TGCGCCAGCAGCCGCCTGACAGCAACTAATGAAAAACTGTTTTTT
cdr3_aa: CASSRLTATNEKLFF

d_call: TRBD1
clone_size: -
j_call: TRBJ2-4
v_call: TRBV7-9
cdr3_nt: TGTGCCAGCAGCTCTCTAACAGGGGGCAGAAACATTCAGTACTTC
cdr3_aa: CASSSLTGGRNIQYF

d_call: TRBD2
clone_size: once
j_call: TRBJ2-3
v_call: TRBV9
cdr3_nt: TGTGCCAGCAGCGTACCGGCGGGAGCTCCCACAGATACGCAGTATTTT
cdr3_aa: CASSVPAGAPTDTQYF

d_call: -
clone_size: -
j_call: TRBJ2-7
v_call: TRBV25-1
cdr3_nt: TGTGCCAGCCGGATGACGGGTTCCTACGAGCAGTACTTC
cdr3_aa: CASRMTGSYEQYF

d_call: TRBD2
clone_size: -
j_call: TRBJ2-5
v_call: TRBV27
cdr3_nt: TGTGCCAGCAGACCGGGACTAGCGATGACCCAGTACTTC
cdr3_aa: CASRPGLAMTQYF

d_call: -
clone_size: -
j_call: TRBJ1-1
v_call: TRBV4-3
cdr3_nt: TGCGCCAGCAGCCAAGAGTTTGATCAGGCCCGGATGAACACTGAAGCTTTCTTT
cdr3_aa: CASSQEFDQARMNTEAFF

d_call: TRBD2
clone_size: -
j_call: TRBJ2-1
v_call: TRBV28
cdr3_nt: TGTGCCAGCACCACCTTCCAGGCTAGCGGGAGATTTAATGAGCAGTTCTTC
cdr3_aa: CASTTFQASGRFNEQFF

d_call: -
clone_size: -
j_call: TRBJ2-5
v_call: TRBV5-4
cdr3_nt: TGTGCCAGCAGCTCCCGGCTGCGAGAGACCCAGTACTTC
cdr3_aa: CASSSRLRETQYF

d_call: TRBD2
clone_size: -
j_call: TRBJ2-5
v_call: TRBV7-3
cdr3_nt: TGTGCCAGCAGCTTAGGTCCTAGCGGGCACCAAGAGACCCAGTACTTC
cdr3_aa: CASSLGPSGHQETQYF

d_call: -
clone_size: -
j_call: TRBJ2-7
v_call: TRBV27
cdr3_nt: TGTGCCAGCAGTTTGACTAGTTCCCACGAGCAGTACTTC
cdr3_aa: CASSLTSSHEQYF

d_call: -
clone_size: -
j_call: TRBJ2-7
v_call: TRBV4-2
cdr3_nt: TGTGCCAGCAGCCCCGGAGCAGCTGCATCCTACGAGCAGTACTTC
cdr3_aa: CASSPGAAASYEQYF

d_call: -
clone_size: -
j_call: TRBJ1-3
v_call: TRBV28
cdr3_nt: TGTGCCAGCAGACTAAGATCCGACACAGCTGGAAACACCATATATTTT
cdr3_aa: CASRLRSDTAGNTIYF

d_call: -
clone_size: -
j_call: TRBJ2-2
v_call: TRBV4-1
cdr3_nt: TGCGCCAGCAGCCAAGCAAGGAACACCGGGGAGCTGTTTTTT
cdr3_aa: CASSQARNTGELFF

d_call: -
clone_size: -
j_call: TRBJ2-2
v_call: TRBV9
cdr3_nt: TGTGCCAGCAGCCCCCCTCAGGGTCCCACCGGGGAGCTGTTTTTT
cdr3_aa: CASSPPQGPTGELFF

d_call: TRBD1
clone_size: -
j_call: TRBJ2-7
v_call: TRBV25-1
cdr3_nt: TGTGCCAGCAGTGAAGGAGAGTGGACAGGGGAGTACTTC
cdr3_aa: CASSEGEWTGEYF

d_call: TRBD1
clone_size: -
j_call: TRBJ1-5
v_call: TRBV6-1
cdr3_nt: TGTGCCAGCAGGGAAACAGGGGGCAATCAGCCCCAGCATTTT
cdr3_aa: CASRETGGNQPQHF

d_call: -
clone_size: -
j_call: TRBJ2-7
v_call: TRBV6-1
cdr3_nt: TGTGCCAGCAGTGAACTGACATTTACCTACGAGCAGTACTTC
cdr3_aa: CASSELTFTYEQYF

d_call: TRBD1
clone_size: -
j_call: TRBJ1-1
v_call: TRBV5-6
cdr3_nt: TGTGCCAGCAGCCCTCAAATAACCGGGACAGGAGACCTGAACACTGAAGCTTTCTTT
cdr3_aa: CASSPQITGTGDLNTEAFF

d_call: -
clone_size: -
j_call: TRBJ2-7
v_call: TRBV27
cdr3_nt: TGTGCCAGCAGTCCCTATAGCGGAGCCGGCTCCTACGAGCAGTACTTC
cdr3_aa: CASSPYSGAGSYEQYF

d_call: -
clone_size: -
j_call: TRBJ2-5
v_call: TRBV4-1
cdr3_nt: TGCGCCAGCAGCCTTCGACTAGTAGGAGAGACCCAGTACTTC
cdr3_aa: CASSLRLVGETQYF

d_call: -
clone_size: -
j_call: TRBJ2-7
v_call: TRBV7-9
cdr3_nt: TGTGCCAGCAGCTTAGGGTTAGCCAGGGATACCTACGAGCAGTACTTC
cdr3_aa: CASSLGLARDTYEQYF